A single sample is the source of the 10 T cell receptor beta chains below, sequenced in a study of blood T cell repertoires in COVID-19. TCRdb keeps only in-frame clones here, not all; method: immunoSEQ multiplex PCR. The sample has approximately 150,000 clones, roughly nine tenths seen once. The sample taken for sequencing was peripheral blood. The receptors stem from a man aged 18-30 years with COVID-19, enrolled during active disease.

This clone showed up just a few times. The CDR3 reads CASSPHMNTEAFF. CDR3 nucleotide sequence: TGTGCCAGCAGTCCTCACATGAACACTGAAGCTTTCTTT. The chain has TRBV27 and TRBJ1-1; no clear D. This CDR3 spans 13 amino acids. The germline V and J ends were trimmed by 5 bases and 0 bases, with 7 bases remaining between them. The germline CDR1 and CDR2 sequences are MNHEY and SMNVEV (reference sequence).

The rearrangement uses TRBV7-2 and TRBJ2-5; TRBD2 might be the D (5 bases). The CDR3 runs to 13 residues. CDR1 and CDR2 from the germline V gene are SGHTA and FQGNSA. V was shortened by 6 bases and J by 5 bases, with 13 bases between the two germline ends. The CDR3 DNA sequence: TGTGCCAGCAGAGCCGCTAGCTGGGAGACCCAGTACTTC. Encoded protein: CASRAASWETQYF.

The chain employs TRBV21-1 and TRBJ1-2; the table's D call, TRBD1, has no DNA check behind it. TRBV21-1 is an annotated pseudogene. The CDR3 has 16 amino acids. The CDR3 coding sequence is TGTGCCAGCAGCAAAGCTGGTAACAGGGGTGACTATGGCTACACCTTC. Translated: CASSKAGNRGDYGYTF.

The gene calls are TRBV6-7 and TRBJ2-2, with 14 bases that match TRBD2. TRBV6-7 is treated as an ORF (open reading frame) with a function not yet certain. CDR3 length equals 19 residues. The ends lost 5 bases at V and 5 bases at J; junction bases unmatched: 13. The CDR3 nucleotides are TGTGCCAGCAGTACCGGGACTAGCGGGAGTGTTGTGTGGACCGGGGAGCTGTTTTTT. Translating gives CASSTGTSGSVVWTGELFF.

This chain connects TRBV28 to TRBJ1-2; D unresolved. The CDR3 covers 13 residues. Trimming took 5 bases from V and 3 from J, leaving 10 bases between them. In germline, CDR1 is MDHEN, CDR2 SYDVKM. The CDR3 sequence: CASSPPLHYGYTF. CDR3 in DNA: TGTGCCAGCAGTCCGCCCCTACACTATGGCTACACCTTC.

The CDR3 region is CAWSRDRGRMFYNEQFF. DNA for the CDR3: TGTGCCTGGAGCAGGGACAGGGGCCGGATGTTCTACAATGAGCAGTTCTTC. This rearrangement joins TRBV30 to TRBJ2-1, with 10 bases aligning to TRBD1. J lost 3 bases, V lost 3 bases, and 11 bases had no gene match. Germline CDR1 and CDR2: GTSNPN and SVGIG (reference sequence). This CDR3 spans 17 amino acids.

The CDR3 protein is CASFSGDTQYF. CDR3 coding DNA: TGTGCCTCCTTCTCGGGAGATACGCAGTATTTT. The chain couples TRBV27 to TRBJ2-3, with D hard to call. The germline CDR1 and CDR2 sequences are MNHEY and SMNVEV (reference sequence). CDR3 length equals 11 residues. V dropped 11 bases and J dropped 5 bases, with 11 bases sitting between them.

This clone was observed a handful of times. CDR3 loop: CASSPWDTEDGGELFF. The CDR3 DNA reads TGTGCCAGCAGCCCCTGGGACACAGAGGATGGCGGGGAGCTGTTTTTT. The chain employs TRBV11-3 and TRBJ2-2; D is possibly TRBD1 (6 bases). Germline values: CDR1 SGHNT, CDR2 YENEEA. The CDR3 length is 16 residues. V lost 5 bases and J lost 7, with 20 bases in between.

The CDR3 DNA is TGTGCCAGCAGTTATTCGACCGGACATACCTACGAGCAGTACTTC. As protein: CASSYSTGHTYEQYF. The gene calls are TRBV6-6 and TRBJ2-7, with D possibly matching TRBD1 (5 bases). In germline, CDR1 is MNHNY, CDR2 SVGAGI (reference sequence). The germline V and J ends were trimmed by 3 bases and 2 bases, with 14 bases remaining between them. This CDR3 spans 15 amino acids.

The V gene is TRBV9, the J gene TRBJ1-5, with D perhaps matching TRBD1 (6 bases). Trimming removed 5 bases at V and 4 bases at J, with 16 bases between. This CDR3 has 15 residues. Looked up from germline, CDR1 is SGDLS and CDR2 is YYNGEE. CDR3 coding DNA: TGTGCCAGCAGGGAATCGGGCAGGGGAAATCAGCCCCAGCATTTT. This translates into CASRESGRGNQPQHF. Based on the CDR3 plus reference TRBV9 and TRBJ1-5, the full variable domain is DSGVTQTPKHLITATGQRVTLRCSPRSGDLSVYWYQQSLDQGLQFLIQYYNGEERAKGNILERFSAQQFPDLHSELNLSSLELGDSALYFCASRESGRGNQPQHFGDGTRLSIL.